These T cell receptor beta chains were read from a single sample in a study of blood T cell repertoires in COVID-19. Clones were read by immunoSEQ multiplex PCR, and TCRdb kept only the in-frame ones, dropping some. Among 110,000 or so clones listed, roughly 88% were seen once. Sequencing used peripheral blood. The receptors were sampled from a woman in her seventies who had recovered from COVID-19. Each CDR3 is given with its conserved first and last residue. A D gene is named only where the DNA matches it firmly. The size of a clone is reported for some rows only, either as once, few or many, or as a class for expanded clones.

>TRBD2|TRBV5-4|.|TRBJ2-7
TGTGCCAGCAGCTTGGTACGCGGGGGCTCCTACGAGCAGTACTTC
CASSLVRGGSYEQYF
>TRBD1|TRBV29-1|.|TRBJ1-2
TGCAGCGTTGAGACCACAGGGGGTAGCTATGGCTACACCTTC
CSVETTGGSYGYTF
>.|TRBV5-1|once|TRBJ2-7
TGCGCCAGCAGCCCGGTCAAAAGGGGTCTCTACGAGCAGTACTTC
CASSPVKRGLYEQYF
>TRBD1|TRBV18|few|TRBJ1-2
TGTGCCAGCTCATCGACAGGGGATGGCTACACCTTC
CASSSTGDGYTF
>.|TRBV3-1/TRBV3-2|.|TRBJ2-2
TGTGCCAGCAGCCAAGATCTTCACAGGAGAAAAAGAACGAACACCGGGGAGCTGTTTTTT
CASSQDLHRRKRTNTGELFF
>.|TRBV5-1|.|TRBJ1-1
TGCGCCAGCAGCGTCCAGGGCCAGAACACTGAAGCTTTCTTT
CASSVQGQNTEAFF
>.|TRBV27|.|TRBJ1-5
TGTGCCAGCAGTTTCGGGAGGGGCCTTAATCAGCCCCAGCATTTT
CASSFGRGLNQPQHF
>TRBD1|TRBV19|.|TRBJ1-2
TGTGCCAGTAGTCGGGCCCCCGGACAGGGTATTGGTGGCTACACCTTC
CASSRAPGQGIGGYTF
>TRBD1|TRBV6-5|.|TRBJ2-7
TGTGCCAGCAGTTACAGGGACAGGGGCACCTACGAGCAGTACTTC
CASSYRDRGTYEQYF
>.|TRBV6-2/TRBV6-3|.|TRBJ2-1
TGTGCCAGCAGTCAGGCCTTCCGGGAGCAGTTCTTC
CASSQAFREQFF
>.|TRBV6-6|.|TRBJ1-1
TGTGCCAGCAGTTACTCACGGGGGGCGGCTGAAGCTTTCTTT
CASSYSRGAAEAFF
>TRBD2|TRBV5-1|.|TRBJ2-7
TGCGCCAGCAGCTTGGACGGGAGGGCGACCGAGCAGTACTTC
CASSLDGRATEQYF
>.|TRBV12-3/TRBV12-4|once|TRBJ2-1
TGTGCCAGCAGTTCCCGAGTCGTGGATGAGCAGTTCTTC
CASSSRVVDEQFF
>.|TRBV19|.|TRBJ1-1
TGTGCCACCGAGGACAGAAGCATGAACACTGAAGCTTTCTTT
CATEDRSMNTEAFF
>.|TRBV6-4|.|TRBJ2-2
TGTGCCAGCCCGGGATCCTACACCGGGGAGCTGTTTTTT
CASPGSYTGELFF
>.|TRBV20-1|.|TRBJ2-1
TGCAGTGCTAGTCCCAGGAGGAATGAGCAGTTCTTC
CSASPRRNEQFF
>.|TRBV6-2/TRBV6-3|.|TRBJ2-7
TGTGCCAGCAGTTATTTCGCACGGGGCTCCTACGAGCAGTACTTC
CASSYFARGSYEQYF
>.|TRBV5-8|.|TRBJ2-6
TGTGCCAGCAGCTTGGCCGAAAGCCGCTCTGGGGCCAACGTCCTGACTTTC
CASSLAESRSGANVLTF
>TRBD1|TRBV19|once|TRBJ2-2
TGTGCCAGTAGTATCGGGATCTCGGACAGGGGGTACACCGGGGAGCTGTTTTTT
CASSIGISDRGYTGELFF
>.|TRBV29-1|.|TRBJ2-2
TGCAGCTATCCTTCAGCGGCAAACACCGGGGAGCTGTTTTTT
CSYPSAANTGELFF
>.|TRBV27|.|TRBJ2-1
TGTGCCAGCAGTCCCAGGGGGGCGCGGTCTTACAATGAGCAGTTCTTC
CASSPRGARSYNEQFF
>.|TRBV7-9|.|TRBJ2-3
TGTGCCAGCAGCTGGAGGTTGGCAGATACGCAGTATTTT
CASSWRLADTQYF
>.|TRBV6-2/TRBV6-3|.|TRBJ1-4
TGTGCCAGCAGTTACCTGCGGGAAGGGCCTAATGAAAAACTGTTTTTT
CASSYLREGPNEKLFF
>TRBD2|TRBV27|few|TRBJ2-5
TGTGCCAGCACCTCGCGGGGGGATCCCCCGGAGACCCAGTACTTC
CASTSRGDPPETQYF
>.|TRBV5-4|few|TRBJ1-1
TGTGCCAGCAGCCTGGACAGCCGGGAAGCTTTCTTT
CASSLDSREAFF
>.|TRBV9|.|TRBJ1-6
TGTGCCAGCAGCGTAGGGGGCAGCTATAATTCACCCCTCCACTTT
CASSVGGSYNSPLHF
>.|TRBV4-1|.|TRBJ2-2
TGCGCCAGCAGCCTCAGGGGCCGGTTGAACACCGGGGAGCTGTTTTTT
CASSLRGRLNTGELFF
>TRBD1|TRBV19|.|TRBJ1-4
TGTGCCAGTAGTATACAGGGACAGTCTAATGAAAAACTGTTTTTT
CASSIQGQSNEKLFF
>TRBD2|TRBV5-1|.|TRBJ2-2
TGCGCCAGCAGCGACACTAGCGGATGGAACACCGGGGAGCTGTTTTTT
CASSDTSGWNTGELFF
>.|TRBV3-1/TRBV3-2|.|TRBJ2-5
TGTGCCAGCAGCCAAGCCGGGGTAGGGCAAGAGACCCAGTACTTC
CASSQAGVGQETQYF
>TRBD2|TRBV4-1|.|TRBJ2-2
TGCGCCAGCAGCCGAAGTAGGGGAGGGGCTAGCGGGAGGTCTTCGAACACCGGGGAGCTGTTTTTT
CASSRSRGGASGRSSNTGELFF
>.|TRBV7-2|.|TRBJ1-1
TGTGCCAGCAGCTTAGCGTGGGGCGGCACTGAAGCTTTCTTT
CASSLAWGGTEAFF
>.|TRBV11-3|.|TRBJ2-7
TGTGCCAGCAGCTTAGACAACTACGAGCAGTACTTC
CASSLDNYEQYF
>TRBD1|TRBV7-2|.|TRBJ1-2
TGTGCCAGCAGCTCAGACAGGGGTGGGGGCTACACCTTC
CASSSDRGGGYTF
>TRBD1|TRBV7-9|.|TRBJ1-6
TGTGCCAGCAGCCCGGGACAGGGTAATTCACCCCTCCACTTT
CASSPGQGNSPLHF
>TRBD1|TRBV29-1|.|TRBJ2-2
TGCAGCGGCAACAGGGGAAGCACCGGGGAGCTGTTTTTT
CSGNRGSTGELFF
>TRBD1|TRBV19|.|TRBJ2-5
TGTGCCAGTAGTCAAAGGGACAGGAGAGGTCAAGAGACCCAGTACTTC
CASSQRDRRGQETQYF
>.|TRBV28|.|TRBJ2-7
TGTGCCAGCAGTCCCCCTAGCCGCCTAAGACAGTACTTC
CASSPPSRLRQYF
>.|TRBV28|.|TRBJ1-5
TGTGCCAGCTACACAGCAGGCAATCAGCCCCAGCATTTT
CASYTAGNQPQHF
>.|TRBV5-1|once|TRBJ1-2
TGCGCCAGCAGCATAGACAGCCTCTATGGCTACACCTTC
CASSIDSLYGYTF
>TRBD2|TRBV7-8|.|TRBJ2-1
TGTGCCAGCAGCTTAGCGCGGGGGGGATTGGCCAATGAGCAGTTCTTC
CASSLARGGLANEQFF
>TRBD2|TRBV4-1|.|TRBJ2-7
TGCGCCAGCAGCCAAGGGGTGACTAGCGGGAGGGGGGAGCAGTACTTC
CASSQGVTSGRGEQYF
>.|TRBV28|.|TRBJ1-4
TGTGCCAGCACCGAAGGTGGGGGGGCCTGGGAAAAACTGTTTTTT
CASTEGGGAWEKLFF
>.|TRBV12-1|.|TRBJ1-6
TGTGCCAGCAGCTTTGCGCATTCTGCCTCTTATCGGGGCCTCCACTTT
CASSFAHSASYRGLHF
>TRBD1|TRBV29-1|.|TRBJ1-1
TGCAGCGCTGCGACAGGGACGAACACTGAAGCTTTCTTT
CSAATGTNTEAFF
>.|TRBV5-6|.|TRBJ2-3
TGTGCCAGCAGCTTTCCGAGGAAATTTAGCACAGATACGCAGTATTTT
CASSFPRKFSTDTQYF
>TRBD2|TRBV3-1/TRBV3-2|.|TRBJ2-5
TGTGCCAGCAGCCCGCGGGGGAGCCAAGAGACCCAGTACTTC
CASSPRGSQETQYF
>TRBD2|TRBV10-2|.|TRBJ2-4
TGCGCCACCGGGAGGGAACAGGGCAACATTCAGTACTTC
CATGREQGNIQYF
>.|TRBV12-3/TRBV12-4|.|TRBJ2-4
TGTGCCAGCAGCTTTGACGGGAAAAACATTCAGTACTTC
CASSFDGKNIQYF
>.|TRBV18|.|TRBJ1-5
TGTGCCAGCTCACCAGCGGGGGGGGATCAGCCCCAGCATTTT
CASSPAGGDQPQHF
>TRBD1|TRBV7-9|.|TRBJ1-2
TGTGCCAGCAGCACCCGCTACCTGGGACAGGGGGCGAAGGGCTACACCTTC
CASSTRYLGQGAKGYTF
>TRBD2|TRBV7-2|.|TRBJ2-3
TGTGCCAGCAGCTTAGCAGCGGGGGGGGTAGATACGCAGTATTTT
CASSLAAGGVDTQYF
>TRBD1|TRBV5-6|.|TRBJ1-2
TGTGCCAGCAAGAGGACAGGGGGCCGGGGCTACACCTTC
CASKRTGGRGYTF
>TRBD1|TRBV28|.|TRBJ1-6
TGTGCCAGCACTCTGAGGGGGACAGTCGATAATTCACCCCTCCACTTT
CASTLRGTVDNSPLHF
>.|TRBV6-1|.|TRBJ1-6
TGTGCCAGCAGTGAAGGGGCGGGAAATTCACCCCTCCACTTT
CASSEGAGNSPLHF
>TRBD2|TRBV2|.|TRBJ2-5
TGTGCCAGCAGTGGGACTAGCGGGGGGCAAGAGACCCAGTACTTC
CASSGTSGGQETQYF
>.|TRBV7-3|.|TRBJ2-7
TGTGCCAGCAGCTTAGCGAGGGACTACGAGCAGTACTTC
CASSLARDYEQYF
>TRBD1|TRBV7-2|.|TRBJ2-1
TGTGCCAGCAGCTCCTCGACAGGGCCCTACTCCTACAATGAGCAGTTCTTC
CASSSSTGPYSYNEQFF
>.|TRBV24-1|.|TRBJ2-3
TGTGCCACCAGTGTCCCGGGAGTGAGCACAGATACGCAGTATTTT
CATSVPGVSTDTQYF